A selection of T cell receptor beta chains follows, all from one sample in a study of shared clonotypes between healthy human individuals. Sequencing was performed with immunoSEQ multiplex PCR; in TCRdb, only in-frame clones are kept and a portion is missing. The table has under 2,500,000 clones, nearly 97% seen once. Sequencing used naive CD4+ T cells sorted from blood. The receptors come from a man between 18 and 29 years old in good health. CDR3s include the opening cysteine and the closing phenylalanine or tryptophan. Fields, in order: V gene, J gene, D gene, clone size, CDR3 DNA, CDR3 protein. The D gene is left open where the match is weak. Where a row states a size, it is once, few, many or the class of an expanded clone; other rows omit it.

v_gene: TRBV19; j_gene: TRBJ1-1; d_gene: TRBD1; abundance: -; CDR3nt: TGTGCCAGCAGTAGTCAGAGGGGACAGTTAAACACTGAAGCTTTCTTT; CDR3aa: CASSSQRGQLNTEAFF
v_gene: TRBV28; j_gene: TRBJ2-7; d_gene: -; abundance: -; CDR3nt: TGTGCCAGCAGTCCCCTCAGAGCAGGGAACCGCAACGAGCAGTACTTC; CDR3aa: CASSPLRAGNRNEQYF
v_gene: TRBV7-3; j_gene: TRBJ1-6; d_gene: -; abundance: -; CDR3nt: TGTGCCAGCAGCTTAATCTCAGTGAGCCACTATAATTCACCCCTCCACTTT; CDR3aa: CASSLISVSHYNSPLHF
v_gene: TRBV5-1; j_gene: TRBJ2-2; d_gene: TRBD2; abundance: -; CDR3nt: TGCGCCAGCAGCTTGGTGGCGGGGGACCACACCGGGGAGCTGTTTTTT; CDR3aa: CASSLVAGDHTGELFF
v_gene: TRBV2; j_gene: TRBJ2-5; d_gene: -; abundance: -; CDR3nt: TGTGCCAGTGAAATACAGGAGCTTGGAGAGACCCAGTACTTC; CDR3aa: CASEIQELGETQYF
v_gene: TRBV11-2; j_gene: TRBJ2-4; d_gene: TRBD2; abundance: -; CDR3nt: TGTGCCAGCAGCCCGGGGACTAGCGGGATCCCCCCAAACATTCAGTACTTC; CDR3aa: CASSPGTSGIPPNIQYF
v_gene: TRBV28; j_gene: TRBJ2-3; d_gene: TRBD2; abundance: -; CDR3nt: TGTGCCAGCAGGCCCCCGGGCGGGGGGGGGTTTTCTAGCACAGATACGCAGTATTTT; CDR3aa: CASRPPGGGGFSSTDTQYF
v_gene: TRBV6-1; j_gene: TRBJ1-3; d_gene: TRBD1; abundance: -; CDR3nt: TGTGCCGGGGCAGGGGGAGACTCTGGAAACACCATATATTTT; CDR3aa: CAGAGGDSGNTIYF
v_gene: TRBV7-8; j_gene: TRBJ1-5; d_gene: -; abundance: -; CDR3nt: TGTGCCAGCAGCTTTGAGGTTTTTAGCAATCAGCCCCAGCATTTT; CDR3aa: CASSFEVFSNQPQHF
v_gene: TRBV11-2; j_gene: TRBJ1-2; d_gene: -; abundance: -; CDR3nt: TGTGCCAGCAGCTTAGAAAGGGGTAACTATGGCTACACCTTC; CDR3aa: CASSLERGNYGYTF
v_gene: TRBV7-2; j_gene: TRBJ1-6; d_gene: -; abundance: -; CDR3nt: TGTGCCAGCAATAACCTGGCAGTCTCACCCCTCCACTTT; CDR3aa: CASNNLAVSPLHF
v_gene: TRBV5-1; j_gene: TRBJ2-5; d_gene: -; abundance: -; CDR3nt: TGCGCCAGCAGCTTGGGGACCGTACACCAAGAGACCCAGTACTTC; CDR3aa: CASSLGTVHQETQYF
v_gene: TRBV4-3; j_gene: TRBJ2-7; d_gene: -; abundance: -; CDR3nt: TGCGCCAGCAGCCAAGGCAGGGTGGGAACCTACGAGCAGTACTTC; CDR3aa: CASSQGRVGTYEQYF
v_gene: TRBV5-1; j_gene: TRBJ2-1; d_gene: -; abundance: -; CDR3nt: TGCGCCAGCAGCTTGGTCATAAACAATGAGCAGTTCTTC; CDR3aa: CASSLVINNEQFF
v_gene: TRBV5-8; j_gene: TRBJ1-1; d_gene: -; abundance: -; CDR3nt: TGTGCCAGCAGCGGTGGGACACGGGGCACTGAAGCTTTCTTT; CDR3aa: CASSGGTRGTEAFF
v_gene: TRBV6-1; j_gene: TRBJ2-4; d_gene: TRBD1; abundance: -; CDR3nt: TGTGCCAGCAGTGAAAACACCGGGACAGTGATAGCCAAAAACATTCAGTACTTC; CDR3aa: CASSENTGTVIAKNIQYF
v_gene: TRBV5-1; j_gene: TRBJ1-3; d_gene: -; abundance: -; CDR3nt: TGCGCCAGCAGCCATGGAGGGTCTGGAAACACCATATATTTT; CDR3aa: CASSHGGSGNTIYF
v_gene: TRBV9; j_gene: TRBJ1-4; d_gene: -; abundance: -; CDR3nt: TGTGCCAGCAGCGTAGGCAGGGCTAGGGATGCAACTAATGAAAAACTGTTTTTT; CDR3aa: CASSVGRARDATNEKLFF
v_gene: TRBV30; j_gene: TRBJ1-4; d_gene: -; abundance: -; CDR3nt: TGTGCCTACTCCCTCGGGACGGCGAATGAAAAACTGTTTTTT; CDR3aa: CAYSLGTANEKLFF
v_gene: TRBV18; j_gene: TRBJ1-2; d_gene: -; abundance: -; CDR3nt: TGTGCCAGCTCACCCGGTCGGGGGCCTAACTATGGCTACACCTTC; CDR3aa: CASSPGRGPNYGYTF
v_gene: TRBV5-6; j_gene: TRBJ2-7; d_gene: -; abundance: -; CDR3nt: TGTGCCAGCAGCTCCGGACAGCTCTACGAGCAGTACTTC; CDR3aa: CASSSGQLYEQYF
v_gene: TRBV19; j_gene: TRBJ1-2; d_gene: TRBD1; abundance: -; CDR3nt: TGTGCCAGTGGGACAGGAATTAACTATGGCTACACCTTC; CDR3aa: CASGTGINYGYTF
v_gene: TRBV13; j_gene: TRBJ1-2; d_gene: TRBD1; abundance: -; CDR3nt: TGTGCCAGCAGCTCTACAGGGGTAGGGGGCTACACCTTC; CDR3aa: CASSSTGVGGYTF
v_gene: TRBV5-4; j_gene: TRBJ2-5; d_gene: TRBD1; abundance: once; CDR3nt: TGTGCCTCCAGCCCCGGGGGACAGGGGGCAGAGACCCAGTACTTC; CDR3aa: CASSPGGQGAETQYF
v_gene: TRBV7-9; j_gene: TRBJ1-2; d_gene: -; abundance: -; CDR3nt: TGTGCCAGCAGCTTATTTCCCAAGACTGGGGAGGATGGCTACACCTTC; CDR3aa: CASSLFPKTGEDGYTF
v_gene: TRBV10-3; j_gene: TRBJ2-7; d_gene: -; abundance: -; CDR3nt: TGTGCCATCAGTGGGGGATCGACTAGTCTACACGAGCAGTACTTC; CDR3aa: CAISGGSTSLHEQYF
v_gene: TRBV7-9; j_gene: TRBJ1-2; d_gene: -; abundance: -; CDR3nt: TGTGCCAGCAGCTCCCGTTTTAGCGGCTACACCTTC; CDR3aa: CASSSRFSGYTF
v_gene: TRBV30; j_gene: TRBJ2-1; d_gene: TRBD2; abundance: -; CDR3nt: TGTGCCTGGAGTGACCTAGCGGGGACGAAGTTCTTC; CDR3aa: CAWSDLAGTKFF
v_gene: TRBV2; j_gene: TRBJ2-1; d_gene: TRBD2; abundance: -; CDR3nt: TGTGCCAGCAGTGAAGTCAGCGGGAGGGCCAATGAGCAGTTCTTC; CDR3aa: CASSEVSGRANEQFF
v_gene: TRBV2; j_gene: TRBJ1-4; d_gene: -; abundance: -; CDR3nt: TGTGCCAGCAGTAAAGTATCAACTAATGAAAAACTGTTTTTT; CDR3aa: CASSKVSTNEKLFF
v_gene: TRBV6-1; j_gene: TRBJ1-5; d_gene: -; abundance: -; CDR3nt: TGTGCCAGCAGTGAAATGGGATATCAGCCCCAGCATTTT; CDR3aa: CASSEMGYQPQHF
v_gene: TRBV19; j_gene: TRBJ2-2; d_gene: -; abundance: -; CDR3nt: TGTGCCAGTAGCGGGATCACCCTGAACACCGGGGAGCTGTTTTTT; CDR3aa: CASSGITLNTGELFF
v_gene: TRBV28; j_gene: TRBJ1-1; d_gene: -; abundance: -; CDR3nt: TGTGCCAGCAGTTTATGGACGGTGGACAAGACTATGAACACTGAAGCTTTCTTT; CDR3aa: CASSLWTVDKTMNTEAFF
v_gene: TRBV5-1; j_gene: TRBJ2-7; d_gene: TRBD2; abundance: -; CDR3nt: TGCGCCAGCAGCCGGGGACTAGCGGGAGAAGGGTTCTCCTACGAGCAGTACTTC; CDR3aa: CASSRGLAGEGFSYEQYF
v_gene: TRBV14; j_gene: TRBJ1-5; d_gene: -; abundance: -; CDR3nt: TGTGCCAGCAGCCAAGACCGCAATCAGCCCCAGCATTTT; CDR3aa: CASSQDRNQPQHF
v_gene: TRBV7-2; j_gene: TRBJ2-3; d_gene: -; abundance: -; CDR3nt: TGTGCCAGCAGCTTATATGGCAGGGGTGGAGATACGCAGTATTTT; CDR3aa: CASSLYGRGGDTQYF
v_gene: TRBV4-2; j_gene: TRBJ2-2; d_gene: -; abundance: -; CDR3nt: TGTGCCAGCAGCCAAGACAGGGGACCCGGGGAGCTGTTTTTT; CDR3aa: CASSQDRGPGELFF
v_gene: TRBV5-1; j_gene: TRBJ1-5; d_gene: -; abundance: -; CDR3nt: TGCGCCAGCAGCTTGGATCCAGCCGGGAGCAATCAGCCCCAGCATTTT; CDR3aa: CASSLDPAGSNQPQHF
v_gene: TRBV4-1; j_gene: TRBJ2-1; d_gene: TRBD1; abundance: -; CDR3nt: TGCGCCAGCAGCCAGTCCAGGGGGCCCGATGAGCAGTTCTTC; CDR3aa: CASSQSRGPDEQFF
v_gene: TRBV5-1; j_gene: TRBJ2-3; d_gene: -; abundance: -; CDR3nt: TGCGCCAGCAGCTTGGGGCTTGATAGCACAGATACGCAGTATTTT; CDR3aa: CASSLGLDSTDTQYF
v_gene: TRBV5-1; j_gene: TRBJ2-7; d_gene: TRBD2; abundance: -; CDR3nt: TGCGCCAGCAGCTTGGTAGCGGGAGCCTACGAGCAGTACTTC; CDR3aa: CASSLVAGAYEQYF
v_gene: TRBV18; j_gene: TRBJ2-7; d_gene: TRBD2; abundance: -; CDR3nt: TGTGCCAGCTCGGGAATCCCAGGGAGGGCTGACTACGAGCAGTACTTC; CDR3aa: CASSGIPGRADYEQYF
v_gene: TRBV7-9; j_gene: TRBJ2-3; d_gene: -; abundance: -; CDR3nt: TGTGCCAGCAGCTTATCTGCAGATACGCAGTATTTT; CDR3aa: CASSLSADTQYF
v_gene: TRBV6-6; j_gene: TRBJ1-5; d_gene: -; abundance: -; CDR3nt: TGTGCCAGCAGTTATAGGGGGGATCAGCCCCAGCATTTT; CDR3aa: CASSYRGDQPQHF
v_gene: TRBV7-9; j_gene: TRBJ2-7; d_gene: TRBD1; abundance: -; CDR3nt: TGTGCCAGCAGCCGAGCCGGGACAGGCCGGTACGAGCAGTACTTC; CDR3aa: CASSRAGTGRYEQYF
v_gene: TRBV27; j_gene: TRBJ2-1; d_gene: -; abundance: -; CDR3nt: TGTGCCAGCAGTTTAACCCAGGGAGTTGCCCACAATGAGCAGTTCTTC; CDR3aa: CASSLTQGVAHNEQFF
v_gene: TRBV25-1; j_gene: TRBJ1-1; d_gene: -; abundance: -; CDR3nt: TGTGCCAGCAGTGAATTTGTAGGAGCCACTGAAGCTTTCTTT; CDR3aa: CASSEFVGATEAFF
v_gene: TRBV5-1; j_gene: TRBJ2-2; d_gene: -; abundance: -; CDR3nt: TGCGCCAGCAGCTTTACCGGGACATCGAACACCGGGGAGCTGTTTTTT; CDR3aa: CASSFTGTSNTGELFF
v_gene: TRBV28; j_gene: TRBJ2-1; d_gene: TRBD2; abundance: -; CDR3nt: TGTGCCAGCAGTTCTAGCGGGGGGTCCTACAATGAGCAGTTCTTC; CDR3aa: CASSSSGGSYNEQFF
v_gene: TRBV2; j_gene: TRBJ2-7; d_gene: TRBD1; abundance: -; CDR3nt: TGTGCCAGCGGGGACAGGGGCCAATACGAGCAGTACTTC; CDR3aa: CASGDRGQYEQYF
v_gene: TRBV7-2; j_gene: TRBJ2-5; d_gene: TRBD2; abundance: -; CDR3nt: TGTGCCAGCAGCCTAGTCGGGACTAGCGGTACTCAAGAGACCCAGTACTTC; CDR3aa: CASSLVGTSGTQETQYF
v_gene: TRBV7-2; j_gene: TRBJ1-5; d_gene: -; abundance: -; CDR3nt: TGTGCCAGCAGTCCTTCCTATAGCAATCAGCCCCAGCATTTT; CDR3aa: CASSPSYSNQPQHF